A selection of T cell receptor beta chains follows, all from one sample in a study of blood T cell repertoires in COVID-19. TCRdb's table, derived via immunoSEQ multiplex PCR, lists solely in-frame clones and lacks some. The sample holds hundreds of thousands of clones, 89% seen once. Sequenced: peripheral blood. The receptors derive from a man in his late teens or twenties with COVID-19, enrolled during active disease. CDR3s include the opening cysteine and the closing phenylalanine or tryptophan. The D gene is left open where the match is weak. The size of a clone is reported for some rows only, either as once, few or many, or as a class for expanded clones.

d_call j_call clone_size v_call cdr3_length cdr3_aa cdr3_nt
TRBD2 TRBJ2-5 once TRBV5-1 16 CASSPGLAGVQETQYF TGCGCCAGCAGCCCCGGACTAGCGGGAGTCCAAGAGACCCAGTACTTC
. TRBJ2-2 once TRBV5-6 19 CASSFIRDSLLSNTGELFF TGTGCCAGCAGTTTTATCCGGGACTCCTTATTGTCGAACACCGGGGAGCTGTTTTTT
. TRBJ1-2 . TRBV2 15 CASSNSPPVNYGYTF TGTGCCAGCAGTAACTCACCACCTGTTAACTATGGCTACACCTTC
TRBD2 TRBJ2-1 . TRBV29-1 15 CSASRLAESYNEQFF TGCAGCGCCTCCCGACTAGCGGAGTCTTACAATGAGCAGTTCTTC
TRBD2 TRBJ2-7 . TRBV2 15 CASTEYLAGAREQYF TGTGCCAGCACTGAGTATCTAGCGGGAGCGAGGGAGCAGTACTTC
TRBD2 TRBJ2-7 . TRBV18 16 CASSPRSSGGPYEQYF TGTGCCAGCTCACCACGATCATCGGGAGGGCCGTACGAGCAGTACTTC
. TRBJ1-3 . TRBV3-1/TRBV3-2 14 CASSQAGVGNTIYF TGTGCCAGCAGCCAGGCAGGGGTCGGAAACACCATATATTTT
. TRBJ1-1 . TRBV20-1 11 CSAKARGAAFF TGCAGTGCTAAGGCCAGGGGAGCAGCTTTCTTT
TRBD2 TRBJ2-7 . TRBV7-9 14 CASSSFWEGYEQYF TGTGCCAGCAGCTCCTTTTGGGAGGGATACGAGCAGTACTTC
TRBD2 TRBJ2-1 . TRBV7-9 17 CASSLARGGLFGNEQFF TGTGCCAGCAGCTTAGCGCGGGGGGGCCTTTTCGGCAATGAGCAGTTCTTC
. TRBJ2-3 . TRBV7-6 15 CASSPEVVLTDTQYF TGTGCCAGCAGCCCCGAGGTTGTTCTCACAGATACGCAGTATTTT
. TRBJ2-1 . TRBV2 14 CASSEFDSYNEQFF TGTGCCAGCAGTGAATTTGACAGTTACAATGAGCAGTTCTTC
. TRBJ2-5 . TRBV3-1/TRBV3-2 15 CASSRLGGAQETQYF TGTGCCAGCAGTCGACTGGGTGGGGCCCAGGAGACCCAGTACTTC
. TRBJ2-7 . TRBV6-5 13 CASQPTGWYEQYF TGTGCCAGTCAGCCTACAGGGTGGTACGAGCAGTACTTC
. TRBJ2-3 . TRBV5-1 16 CASSFNRGGDTDTQYF TGCGCCAGCAGCTTTAACAGGGGCGGGGACACAGATACGCAGTATTTT